What follows are 32 T cell receptor beta chains derived from one specimen sequenced in a study of identical twins. TCRdb itself ran the 5' RACE reads through MiXCR, one entry per CDR3 protein. The top ten hold 3% to 4.5% of the sample, which has 220,000 or so distinct CDR3 sequences, 5.5% to 7% seen once. The data were also submitted as part of a second study, on yellow fever vaccine responses in identical twins.

Sequenced: memory (CD45RO+) T cells sorted from blood. The receptors come from a woman younger than 30 in good health.

This clonotype was seen a few times. The chain carries TRBV11-2 and TRBJ1-6, with a possible D match to TRBD1 (5 bases). Per germline, CDR1 SGHAT and CDR2 FQNNGV. Trimming took 5 bases from V and 18 from J, leaving 14 bases between them. This CDR3 has 11 amino acids. CDR3 sequence: CASSTGGLRHF. The CDR3 DNA reads as TGTGCCAGCAGCACCGGGGGACTTCGCCACTTT.

This clonotype was detected a few times. The chain combines TRBV27 with TRBJ1-5; D may be TRBD1 (5 bases). This CDR3 comprises 15 residues. Per germline, CDR1 MNHEY and CDR2 SMNVEV (reference sequence). V lost 3 bases and J 1 base, leaving 10 bases between the germline ends. CDR3 sequence (DNA): TGTGCCAGCAGTTTCCACGGGGGGAGCAATCAGCCCCAGCATTTT. Translation: CASSFHGGSNQPQHF.

The chain combines TRBV11-2 with TRBJ2-5; 10 bases match TRBD1. The CDR3 has 16 residues. The V and J ends lost 3 bases and 5 bases, in that order; junction bases with no gene match: 9. Germline CDR1 and CDR2: SGHAT and FQNNGV. CDR3: CASSLTGQGGSETQYF. CDR3 DNA: TGTGCCAGCAGCTTGACAGGACAGGGGGGTTCGGAGACCCAGTACTTC. The variable domain in full, completed from reference TRBV11-2 and TRBJ2-5, reads EAGVAQSPRYKIIEKRQSVAFWCNPISGHATLYWYQQILGQGPKLLIQFQNNGVVDDSQLPKDRFSAERLKGVDSTLKIQPAKLEDSAVYLCASSLTGQGGSETQYFGPGTRLLVL.

This clonotype was seen ten or more times. The V gene is TRBV12-3 or TRBV12-4, the J gene TRBJ2-3; D ambiguous. CDR3 size: 15 residues. V gave up 3 bases and J gave up 2 bases, with 12 bases separating them. Here the CDR3 reads CASSFRQDLTDTQYF. CDR3 sequence (DNA): TGTGCCAGCAGTTTTAGGCAGGACCTCACAGATACGCAGTATTTT.

This clonotype was seen a handful of times. The rearrangement joins TRBV20-1 to TRBJ1-4, with D hard to call. The CDR3 is 12 amino acids. CDR1 is DFQATT, CDR2 SNEGSKA, per germline (reference sequence). The ends were cut back, 0 bases at V and 6 bases at J, with 5 bases in the middle. Here the CDR3 reads CSARDADEKLFF. The CDR3 coding sequence is TGCAGTGCTAGAGATGCCGATGAAAAACTGTTTTTT.

This clonotype has just a few counts. The chain is built from TRBV5-1 and TRBJ2-3; the D gene is possibly TRBD2 (7 bases). V was pared by 2 bases and J by 2 bases, with 12 bases between. CDR1 and CDR2 from the germline V gene are SGHRS and YFSETQ. The CDR3 is 15 residues long. The CDR3 DNA sequence: TGCGCCAGCAGCTTTGGGGGGGCCTACACAGATACGCAGTATTTT. Its translation: CASSFGGAYTDTQYF.

The chain couples TRBV20-1 to TRBJ2-5, with 8 bases lining up with TRBD2. The V gene end was trimmed by 4 bases and the J gene end by 7 bases; junction bases not matched to a gene: 11. Germline V lookup: CDR1 DFQATT, CDR2 SNEGSKA (reference sequence). The CDR3 is made up of 14 amino acids. This CDR3 reads CSATGGTIRVTQYF. CDR3 bases: TGCAGTGCTACGGGGGGGACTATTCGCGTGACCCAGTACTTC.

This clonotype occurred a few times. The chain uses TRBV9 and TRBJ2-1; TRBD1 agrees at 7 bases. The junction had 11 bases not matched to a gene; V was cut back by 4 bases and J by 4 bases. In germline, CDR1 is SGDLS, CDR2 YYNGEE. There are 16 residues in the CDR3. CDR3 amino acids: CASSPNPGTAYNEQFF. The CDR3, as DNA: TGTGCCAGCAGCCCAAACCCCGGGACAGCTTACAATGAGCAGTTCTTC.

The gene calls are TRBV2 and TRBJ2-7; the D gene could be TRBD1 or TRBD2 (5 bases each). V dropped 5 bases and J dropped 0 bases, with 11 bases sitting between them. The CDR3 has 14 residues. Germline V gives CDR1 SNHLY, CDR2 FYNNEI. The CDR3 DNA reads as TGTGCCAGCAGTCGGGACCTAAGCTCCTACGAGCAGTACTTC. Amino acid sequence: CASSRDLSSYEQYF.

This clonotype was observed a few times. V gene TRBV12-3 or TRBV12-4 combines with J gene TRBJ1-4; D may be TRBD1 (5 bases). The CDR3 is made up of 15 amino acids. The ends were cut back, 5 bases at V and 4 bases at J, with 14 bases in the middle. CDR3: CASSDITGLNEKLFF. The CDR3 coding sequence is TGTGCCAGCAGTGATATAACAGGCCTTAATGAAAAACTGTTTTTT.

V is TRBV4-2 and J is TRBJ2-3, with 7 nucleotides matching TRBD2. Germline CDR1 and CDR2: LGHNA and YNFKEQ. The length of the CDR3 is 16 residues. The V segment lost 1 base and the J segment 5 bases; nucleotides outside the gene matches: 9. CDR3 amino acids: CASSQAYHGGGDTQYF. CDR3 nucleotide sequence: TGTGCCAGCAGCCAAGCTTACCATGGGGGGGGAGATACGCAGTATTTT.

This clonotype was detected a few times. The chain couples TRBV5-1 to TRBJ2-2; 8 bases map to TRBD1. Germline V gene lookup returns CDR1 SGHRS and CDR2 YFSETQ. This CDR3 has 15 amino acids. V shed 4 bases and J 7 bases; nucleotides not matched to a gene: 9. Here the CDR3 reads CASSIGQGNFGELFF. CDR3 nucleotide sequence: TGCGCCAGCAGCATCGGACAGGGTAACTTCGGGGAGCTGTTTTTT.

This clonotype was seen ten or more times. DNA for the CDR3: TGTGCCAGCAGCCGCGGACTAGGCCAAGAGACCCAGTACTTC. It encodes CASSRGLGQETQYF. This chain uses TRBV6-1 with TRBJ2-5, with 7 bases fitting TRBD2. V lost 6 bases and J lost 1; bases outside the gene matches: 5. The CDR3 extends over 14 amino acids. Germline CDR1 reads MNHNS; CDR2 reads SASEGT.

The chain recombines TRBV12-5 with TRBJ2-1; the D gene is possibly TRBD1 (6 bases). Trimming shortened V by 5 bases and J by 1 base, and 9 bases separated the two germline ends. There are 14 residues in the CDR3. The germline CDR1 and CDR2 sequences are LGHNT and FRNRAP. The CDR3 DNA sequence: TGTGCTAGTGGTCAGGGGAGTTCCTACAATGAGCAGTTCTTC. Amino acid sequence: CASGQGSSYNEQFF.

In this sample, this clonotype turned up many times. This rearrangement joins TRBV5-1 to TRBJ2-3, with D possibly matching TRBD1 (6 bases). CDR3 length: 13 amino acids. V was clipped by 4 bases and J by 6 bases, with 12 bases between them. Germline V gives CDR1 SGHRS, CDR2 YFSETQ. The CDR3 loop is CASSRDTRDTQYF. The CDR3 coding sequence is TGCGCCAGCAGCCGGGACACGAGGGATACGCAGTATTTT.

The chain couples TRBV20-1 to TRBJ2-7; the D gene is possibly TRBD2 (6 bases). Per germline, CDR1 DFQATT and CDR2 SNEGSKA (reference sequence). Between the trimmed V and J ends, which lost 6 bases and 0 bases, there was a span of 12 bases. The CDR3 extends over 13 amino acids. CDR3 sequence reads: CSAGTGFSYEQYF. The CDR3 region has the DNA TGCAGTGCGGGGACTGGTTTCTCCTACGAGCAGTACTTC.

V is TRBV5-1 and J is TRBJ2-1; 7 nucleotides line up with TRBD2. The V gene end was trimmed by 6 bases and the J gene end by 6 bases; junction bases not matched to a gene: 12. There are 15 residues in the CDR3. The germline CDR1 and CDR2 sequences are SGHRS and YFSETQ. For the CDR3, the DNA is TGCGCCAGCAACCGGGGGGATACCGAGGGCAATGAGCAGTTCTTC. Residues: CASNRGDTEGNEQFF.

Ten or more counts support this clonotype. The CDR3 loop is CASSQTGALNTEAFF. In DNA form, the CDR3 reads TGCGCCAGCAGCCAAACAGGGGCCTTGAACACTGAAGCTTTCTTT. The rearrangement joins TRBV5-1 to TRBJ1-1, with 7 bases identical to TRBD1. The germline V gene has CDR1 SGHRS and CDR2 YFSETQ. This CDR3 spans 15 amino acids. V trimming: 4 bases; J trimming: 0 bases; junction bases outside the gene matches: 6.

This clonotype came up many times. The chain uses TRBV6-5 and TRBJ1-5, with 8 bases lining up with TRBD1. In germline, CDR1 is MNHEY, CDR2 SVGAGI. The ends lost 4 bases at V and 2 bases at J; junction bases unmatched: 4. The length of the CDR3 is 15 residues. The CDR3 DNA sequence: TGTGCCAGCAGTTCTGACAGGGGAGGCAATCAGCCCCAGCATTTT. This translates into CASSSDRGGNQPQHF.

This clonotype occurred many times. This chain links TRBV29-1 with TRBJ2-7, with D perhaps TRBD2 (6 bases). This CDR3 is 15 amino acids long. V lost 1 base to trimming and J lost 0 bases, with 13 bases between them. The germline V gene encodes CDR1 SQVTM and CDR2 ANQGSEA. The CDR3 here is CSVEGGGTSSYEQYF. In DNA form, the CDR3 reads TGCAGCGTTGAAGGCGGCGGGACGAGCTCCTACGAGCAGTACTTC.

The J gene is TRBJ2-4, the V gene TRBV5-1; maybe TRBD2 (6 bases). The CDR3 is made up of 14 amino acids. V was pared by 1 base and J by 5 bases, with 10 bases between. Germline CDR1 SGHRS, CDR2 YFSETQ. CDR3 loop: CASSLPTGENIQYF. CDR3 coding DNA: TGCGCCAGCAGCTTGCCAACGGGGGAAAACATTCAGTACTTC.

This clonotype has more than one count but fewer than ten. The gene calls are TRBV7-2 and TRBJ2-3; D remains unclear. CDR1 and CDR2 (germline): SGHTA, FQGNSA. The germline V and J ends were trimmed by 5 bases and 0 bases, with 15 bases remaining between them. The CDR3 contains 16 residues. CDR3 loop: CASSRRQRVSTDTQYF. The CDR3 coding sequence is TGTGCCAGCAGCCGGCGCCAGCGTGTGAGCACAGATACGCAGTATTTT.

Ten or more counts support this clonotype. This chain joins TRBV4-1 and TRBJ2-7; D may match TRBD1 or TRBD2 (6 bases each). Germline V CDR1 and CDR2: MGHRA, YSYEKL. This CDR3 is built from 15 residues. V shed 4 bases and J shed 4 bases, with 17 bases lying between them. CDR3 protein: CASSRGPGGSYEQYF. CDR3 nucleotide sequence: TGCGCCAGCAGCCGAGGGCCCGGGGGCTCGTACGAGCAGTACTTC.

This clonotype was seen ten or more times. The V and J genes are TRBV28 and TRBJ2-3; 14 bases match TRBD2. Germline values: CDR1 MDHEN, CDR2 SYDVKM. Trimming took 4 bases from V and 8 from J; bases not matched to a gene: 2. This CDR3 is 14 amino acids long. For the CDR3, the DNA is TGTGCCAGCAGTTCGACTAGCGGGAGGGTTACGCAGTATTTT. Translation gives CASSSTSGRVTQYF.

This clonotype was detected a few times. This chain links TRBV12-3 or TRBV12-4 with TRBJ2-1; D uncertain. Trimming left V 5 bases short and J 8 bases short, with 13 bases between. The CDR3 runs 13 residues. CDR3 amino acids: CASSGGGGYEQFF. In DNA, the CDR3 is TGTGCCAGCAGTGGCGGTGGCGGCTATGAGCAGTTCTTC.

About this clonotype: With a much larger clone just one base away, this may be a read error. The V and J genes are TRBV5-1 and TRBJ2-5, with unresolved D. The CDR3 is 14 amino acids. Germline values: CDR1 SGHRS, CDR2 YFSETQ. The CDR3 protein is CASSLGGNQEIQYF. DNA of the CDR3: TGCGCCAGCAGCTTGGGGGGAAACCAAGAGATCCAGTACTTC.

The table lists this clonotype with a few counts. The rearrangement joins TRBV20-1 to TRBJ1-1, with 10 bases fitting TRBD1. V lost 5 bases and J lost 6; bases outside the gene matches: 6. Germline V gives CDR1 DFQATT, CDR2 SNEGSKA (reference sequence). CDR3 length equals 13 residues. CDR3 DNA: TGCAGTGCTTTGGACAGGGGGTGGGCTGAAGCTTTCTTT. Its protein product is CSALDRGWAEAFF.

This clonotype was seen at least ten times. The chain employs TRBV5-1 and TRBJ2-1, with a possible D match to TRBD2 (6 bases). The V end lost 0 bases, the J end lost 0 bases, and 10 bases lay between the germline ends. The CDR3 contains 16 residues. The germline gives CDR1 SGHRS, CDR2 YFSETQ. Here the CDR3 reads CASSLVAARSYNEQFF. Here the CDR3 DNA reads TGCGCCAGCAGCTTGGTAGCGGCCCGCTCCTACAATGAGCAGTTCTTC.

This clonotype came up many times. The chain employs TRBV12-3 or TRBV12-4 and TRBJ2-4, with 8 bases aligning to TRBD1. V lost 6 bases, J lost 4 bases, and 8 bases stayed unmatched. The CDR3 is 15 residues long. The DNA of the CDR3 is TGTGCCAGCAGGCTAGATCGGACAGGGAAAAACATTCAGTACTTC. Protein sequence: CASRLDRTGKNIQYF.

There are a few counts of this clonotype. This rearrangement joins TRBV12-5 to TRBJ2-5, with D perhaps TRBD2 (7 bases). Trimming stripped 1 base from V and 5 bases from J, with 14 bases between. Germline V gives CDR1 LGHNT, CDR2 FRNRAP. This CDR3 is built from 15 residues. The CDR3 DNA is TGTGCTAGTGGTTTGGGGGGGGGCGCGGGGGAGACCCAGTACTTC. Translated: CASGLGGGAGETQYF.

Many counts were recorded for this clonotype. The chain has TRBV7-9 and TRBJ2-6; no clear D gene. Trimming removed 1 base at V and 0 bases at J, with 10 bases between. The length of the CDR3 is 17 residues. Germline V lookup: CDR1 SEHNR, CDR2 FQNEAQ (reference sequence). The CDR3 here is CASSLGVDNSGANVLTF. The CDR3, as DNA: TGTGCCAGCAGCTTAGGAGTAGACAACTCTGGGGCCAACGTCCTGACTTTC.

The chain uses TRBV6-1 and TRBJ2-2; 9 positions match TRBD2. V shed 6 bases and J 0 bases; nucleotides not matched to a gene: 8. CDR1 MNHNS and CDR2 SASEGT come from the germline V gene. CDR3 length: 17 amino acids. CDR3 sequence (DNA): TGTGCCAGCAGCACCCCGGGACTAGCTACGAACACCGGGGAGCTGTTTTTT. It translates to CASSTPGLATNTGELFF.